What follows are 14 T cell receptor beta chains derived from one specimen sequenced in a study of cytomegalovirus exposure and HLA in healthy donors. A multiplex PCR was run with 60 Vbeta primers and 13 Jbeta primers. TCRdb's copy holds only in-frame clones and misses some; the assay was immunoSEQ multiplex PCR. The sample has around 160,000 clones, approximately 80% seen once. Sequencing was done on a sample of PBMCs. The source is a man aged 50 or older in good health and CMV-seropositive.

The chain employs TRBV7-9 and TRBJ2-7, with a weak D call TRBD2 (5 bases). This CDR3 is built from 15 residues. Germline V gives CDR1 SEHNR, CDR2 FQNEAQ (reference sequence). V was pared by 5 bases and J by 0 bases, with 14 bases between. The CDR3 sequence: CASSLSSGSSYEQYF. CDR3 bases: TGTGCCAGCAGCCTTTCAAGCGGATCCTCCTACGAGCAGTACTTC.

This CDR3 reads CASSTGQAKLFF. The CDR3, as DNA: TGTGCCAGCAGCACGGGACAGGCCAAACTGTTTTTT. The chain combines TRBV9 with TRBJ1-4; 8 nucleotides agree with TRBD1. Germline V gene sequence: CDR1 SGDLS, CDR2 YYNGEE. This CDR3 is 12 amino acids long. J gave up 11 bases and V 4 bases, and 4 bases lay outside the gene matches.

The chain has TRBV18 and TRBJ2-4, with 9 nucleotides matching TRBD2. With V trimmed by 3 bases and J by 13 bases, 10 bases remained unmatched. The germline gives CDR1 KGHSH, CDR2 LQKENI. The CDR3 covers 14 residues. This CDR3 is CASSPPGERGAQYF. Written as DNA, the CDR3 is TGTGCCAGCTCACCCCCGGGAGAGCGGGGGGCCCAGTACTTC.

This clone was detected only once. The chain carries TRBV10-1 and TRBJ2-5, with TRBD2 matching 8 bases. V trimming: 0 bases; J trimming: 5 bases; junction bases outside the gene matches: 11. Per the germline V gene, CDR1 is WNHNN and CDR2 is SYGVQD (reference sequence). The CDR3 is 17 amino acids. Written as DNA, the CDR3 is TGCGCCAGCAGTGAGTCGACAATCGCGGGGGGCCTGGAGACCCAGTACTTC. Its protein is CASSESTIAGGLETQYF.

The rearrangement links TRBV27 to TRBJ2-7; 7 nucleotides align to TRBD1. This CDR3 comprises 13 residues. Per germline, CDR1 MNHEY and CDR2 SMNVEV (reference sequence). Unmatched junction bases numbered 7, after V lost 5 bases and J lost 6 bases. The CDR3 nucleotides read TGTGCCAGCAGTGGACAGGTTTCCGGCGAGCAGTACTTC. This sequence encodes CASSGQVSGEQYF.

This chain uses TRBV9 with TRBJ2-5; TRBD2 matches 10 bases. Per germline, CDR1 SGDLS and CDR2 YYNGEE. CDR3 length equals 17 residues. The J segment lost 2 bases and the V segment lost 0 bases, leaving 7 bases of the junction unmatched. The DNA for the CDR3 is TGTGCCAGCAGCGTAGACGGGACTAGCGATTCACAAGAGACCCAGTACTTC. Its protein product is CASSVDGTSDSQETQYF.

The chain has TRBV27 and TRBJ1-5; no definite D call. Germline CDR1 reads MNHEY; CDR2 reads SMNVEV (reference sequence). V was clipped by 5 bases and J by 5 bases, with 10 bases between them. The CDR3 has 13 amino acids. The CDR3, as DNA: TGTGCCAGCAGTCCGAGGGTGTATCAGCCCCAGCATTTT. It translates to CASSPRVYQPQHF.

The chain links TRBV5-4 to TRBJ2-1; the match to TRBD2 covers 13 bases. From germline, CDR1 is SGHNT and CDR2 YYREEE (reference sequence). The CDR3 runs 19 residues. With V trimmed by 4 bases and J by 3 bases, 13 bases remained unmatched. CDR3 sequence reads: CASSLGPTSGGARYNEQFF. CDR3 sequence (DNA): TGTGCCAGCAGCCTGGGCCCAACTAGCGGGGGGGCCCGCTACAATGAGCAGTTCTTC.

The gene calls are TRBV7-2 and TRBJ1-5, with D tentatively TRBD1 (6 bases). This CDR3 is built from 15 residues. Germline CDR1 SGHTA, CDR2 FQGNSA. The germline V and J ends were trimmed by 4 bases and 3 bases, with 13 bases remaining between them. For the CDR3, the DNA is TGTGCCAGCAGCTCCTTTGTGGGGGCCAATCAGCCCCAGCATTTT. Protein: CASSSFVGANQPQHF.

The gene calls are TRBV15 and TRBJ1-2; perhaps TRBD1 as D (6 bases). The germline V gene has CDR1 LNHNV and CDR2 YYDKDF (reference sequence). V was trimmed by 5 bases and J by 1 base, leaving 14 bases between them. The CDR3 sequence is 15 residues long. The CDR3 loop is CATSARRQVNYGYTF. CDR3 in DNA: TGTGCCACCAGCGCAAGACGACAGGTTAACTATGGCTACACCTTC.

This clone was observed a single time. The chain couples TRBV9 to TRBJ2-2, with 8 bases identical to TRBD1. There are 15 residues in the CDR3. Per germline, CDR1 SGDLS and CDR2 YYNGEE. Trimming at V came to 3 bases and at J to 8 bases, leaving 9 bases not matched to a gene. CDR3 DNA sequence: TGTGCCAGCAGCGCACGACAGGGGTGGGGTGGGGAGCTGTTTTTT. It encodes CASSARQGWGGELFF.

The rearrangement joins TRBV5-1 to TRBJ2-1; TRBD1 matches 10 bases. This CDR3 has 15 residues. Germline V gene lookup returns CDR1 SGHRS and CDR2 YFSETQ. V gave up 1 base and J gave up 5 bases; unmatched junction bases: 3. This chain's CDR3 is CASSLRTGGNNEQFF. The CDR3 DNA sequence: TGCGCCAGCAGCTTGAGGACAGGGGGTAACAATGAGCAGTTCTTC.

This clone showed up just once. The CDR3 loop reads CASSNRDGGGYTF. The CDR3 DNA reads TGTGCCAGCAGCAACAGGGACGGCGGGGGCTACACCTTC. The chain couples TRBV7-2 to TRBJ1-2; TRBD1 might be the D (6 bases). The CDR3 contains 13 residues. The germline gives CDR1 SGHTA, CDR2 FQGNSA. V was pared by 5 bases and J by 8 bases, with 15 bases between.

This clone came up once. The V call is TRBV18, the J call TRBJ1-6; TRBD1 might be the D (5 bases). The germline V gene encodes CDR1 KGHSH and CDR2 LQKENI. CDR3 length equals 16 residues. The V end was cut by 2 bases, the J end by 7 bases, with 15 bases between. In nucleotides, the CDR3 is TGTGCCAGCTCACCATCCGCAGGGCTAAGAAATTCACCCCTCCACTTT. It is translated as CASSPSAGLRNSPLHF.